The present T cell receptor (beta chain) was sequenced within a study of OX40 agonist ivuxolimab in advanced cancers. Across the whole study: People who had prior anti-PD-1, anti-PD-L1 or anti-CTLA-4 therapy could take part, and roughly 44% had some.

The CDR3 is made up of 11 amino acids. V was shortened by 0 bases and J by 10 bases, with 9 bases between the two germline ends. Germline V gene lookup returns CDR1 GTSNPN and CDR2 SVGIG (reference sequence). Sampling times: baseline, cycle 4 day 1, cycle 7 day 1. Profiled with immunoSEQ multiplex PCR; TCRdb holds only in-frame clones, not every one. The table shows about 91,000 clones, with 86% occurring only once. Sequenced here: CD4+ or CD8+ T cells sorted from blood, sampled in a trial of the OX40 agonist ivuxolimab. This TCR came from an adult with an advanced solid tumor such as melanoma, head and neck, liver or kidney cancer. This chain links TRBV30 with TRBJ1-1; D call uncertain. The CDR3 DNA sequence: TGTGCCTGGAGTGTACCCCCTTCAGCTTTCTTT. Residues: CAWSVPPSAFF.